This T cell receptor (beta chain) is from a study of Ad26.COV2.S vaccination and SARS-CoV-2 variants. A word on this clone: Its antigen is as yet unknown.

Treatment specified: over 15 received Ad26.COV2.S at low or high dose, single or two shots; five or six received placebo; per-sample allocation not given. Repertoires come from day 63 after the first vaccine or placebo injection. Clones were read by immunoSEQ multiplex PCR, and TCRdb kept only the in-frame ones, dropping some. This repertoire shows roughly 350,000 clones, 86% found once; its top ten account for 9.5% to 12%. Germline values: CDR1 SGHTA, CDR2 FQGNSA. This CDR3 spans 13 amino acids. The ends were cut back, 2 bases at V and 0 bases at J, with 4 bases in the middle. Study-wide points: TCR breadth and depth analyses may have underestimated total T cell responses. Vaccine recipients surpassed placebo recipients in spike-specific TCR breadth.

The rearrangement uses TRBV7-2 and TRBJ1-1; the D is unclear. The input for sequencing was peripheral blood, taken in a trial of Ad26.COV2.S vaccine versus placebo. The source is a person aged 18-65 years who received the Ad26.COV2.S COVID-19 vaccine or a placebo. Written as DNA, the CDR3 is TGTGCCAGCAGCTTACTCATGAACACTGAAGCTTTCTTT. It specifies CASSLLMNTEAFF.